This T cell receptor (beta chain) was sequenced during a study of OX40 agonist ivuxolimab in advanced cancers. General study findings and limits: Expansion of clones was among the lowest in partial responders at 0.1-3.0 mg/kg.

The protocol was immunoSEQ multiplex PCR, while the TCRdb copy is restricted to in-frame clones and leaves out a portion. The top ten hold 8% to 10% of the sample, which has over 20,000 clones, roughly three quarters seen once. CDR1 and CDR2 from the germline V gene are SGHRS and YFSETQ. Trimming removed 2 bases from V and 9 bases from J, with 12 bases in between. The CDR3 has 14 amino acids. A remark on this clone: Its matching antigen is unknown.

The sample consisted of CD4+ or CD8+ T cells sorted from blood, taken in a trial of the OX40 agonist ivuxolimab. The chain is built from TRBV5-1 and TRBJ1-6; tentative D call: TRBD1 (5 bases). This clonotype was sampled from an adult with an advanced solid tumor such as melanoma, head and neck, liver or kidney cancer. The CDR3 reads CASSFGGVGSPLHF. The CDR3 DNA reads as TGCGCCAGCAGCTTCGGAGGGGTGGGTTCACCCCTCCACTTT. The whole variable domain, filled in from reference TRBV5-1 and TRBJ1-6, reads KAGVTQTPRYLIKTRGQQVTLSCSPISGHRSVSWYQQTPGQGLQFLFEYFSETQRNKGNFPGRFSGRQFSNSRSEMNVSTLELGDSALYLCASSFGGVGSPLHFGNGTRLTVT.